This passage covers 8 T cell receptor beta chains from one sample sequenced in a study of blood T cell repertoires in COVID-19. Here immunoSEQ multiplex PCR was the method, and the copy in TCRdb shows in-frame clones only, minus some. The data contain 100,000 to 120,000 clones, about 80% of them singletons. Sequencing used peripheral blood. Receptors were obtained from a woman of 80 years or more with acute or convalescent COVID-19.

The chain links TRBV19 to TRBJ2-7; possibly TRBD2 for D (6 bases). Germline-derived CDR1 and CDR2 are LNHDA and SQIVND (reference sequence). The CDR3 is 13 amino acids. Trimming removed 4 bases from V and 2 bases from J, with 9 bases in between. The DNA of the CDR3 is TGTGCCAGTAGTAGGAGGGAAGCCTACGAGCAGTACTTC. Amino acid sequence: CASSRREAYEQYF.

This clone was seen a handful of times. The CDR3 sequence: CASRGQGTTDTQYF. The CDR3 DNA reads as TGTGCCAGCAGGGGACAGGGGACCACAGATACGCAGTATTTT. V gene TRBV5-4 combines with J gene TRBJ2-3; TRBD1 agrees at 10 bases. The trim removed 5 bases at V and 2 bases at J, leaving 2 bases unmatched. The CDR3 spans 14 residues. Germline-derived CDR1 and CDR2 are SGHNT and YYREEE (reference sequence).

This sequence joins TRBV5-4 and TRBJ2-1, with 11 bases lining up with TRBD1. V lost 0 bases, J lost 7 bases, and 3 bases stayed unmatched. The germline V gene has CDR1 SGHNT and CDR2 YYREEE (reference sequence). The CDR3 covers 15 residues. DNA of the CDR3: TGTGCCAGCAGCTTGGAGGGGGACAGGGGGAATGAGCAGTTCTTC. It codes for CASSLEGDRGNEQFF. Using reference TRBV5-4 and TRBJ2-1 for the parts outside the CDR3, the full variable domain is ETGVTQSPTHLIKTRGQQVTLRCSSQSGHNTVSWYQQALGQGPQFIFQYYREEENGRGNFPPRFSGLQFPNYSSELNVNALELDDSALYLCASSLEGDRGNEQFFGPGTRLTVL.

The rearrangement joins TRBV18 to TRBJ2-3; 9 nucleotides line up with TRBD2. Looked up from germline, CDR1 is KGHSH and CDR2 is LQKENI. This CDR3 is built from 14 residues. With 6 bases clipped from V and 2 bases from J, the junction kept 3 bases outside the gene matches. The CDR3 sequence is CASSSGGNTDTQYF. In DNA, the CDR3 is TGTGCCAGCTCTAGCGGGGGAAACACAGATACGCAGTATTTT.

The chain recombines TRBV5-1 with TRBJ2-5; weak D call: TRBD2 (6 bases). The CDR3 covers 15 residues. Germline V gives CDR1 SGHRS, CDR2 YFSETQ. Trimming cost V 3 bases and J 5 bases, with 17 bases left between them. Here the CDR3 DNA reads TGCGCCAGCAGCTCAACCGGGACTGGGGGGGAGACCCAGTACTTC. It codes for CASSSTGTGGETQYF. Combining the CDR3 with reference TRBV5-1 and TRBJ2-5 gives the whole variable domain KAGVTQTPRYLIKTRGQQVTLSCSPISGHRSVSWYQQTPGQGLQFLFEYFSETQRNKGNFPGRFSGRQFSNSRSEMNVSTLELGDSALYLCASSSTGTGGETQYFGPGTRLLVL.

This chain uses TRBV6-6 with TRBJ2-5; D gene uncertain. CDR1 and CDR2 from the germline V gene are MNHNY and SVGAGI (reference sequence). Deletions cut 4 bases from V and 5 bases from J, with 8 bases between. The CDR3 covers 12 residues. The CDR3 DNA reads TGTGCCAGCAGTTCGGTGGTGGAGACCCAGTACTTC. It codes for CASSSVVETQYF.

This rearrangement joins TRBV21-1 to TRBJ1-1; TRBD1, the table's D call, was not compared with the DNA. TRBV21-1 counts as a pseudogene. The CDR3 length is 15 residues. CDR3 protein: CASSKEGNLNTEAFF. In nucleotides, the CDR3 is TGTGCCAGCAGCAAAGAGGGGAACCTGAACACTGAAGCTTTCTTT.

This clone appeared a few times. V and J are TRBV6-5 and TRBJ2-1, with TRBD2 as a possible D gene (6 bases). CDR1 and CDR2 from the germline V gene are MNHEY and SVGAGI. V was shortened by 2 bases and J by 0 bases, with 11 bases between the two germline ends. The CDR3 length is 16 residues. The CDR3 DNA reads TGTGCCAGCAGTTACACCGGGACTGCCTCCTACAATGAGCAGTTCTTC. Protein product: CASSYTGTASYNEQFF.